Below, one T cell receptor beta chain is given with its context. Its antigen is unknown. Germline assignment: CDR1 MGHRA and CDR2 YSYEKL. V lost 5 bases to trimming and J lost 7 bases, with 18 bases between them. The CDR3 contains 16 residues. Only in-frame clones appear in the TCRdb table, and some are missing; sequencing was by immunoSEQ multiplex PCR. The sample has around 45,000 clones, 70% to 85% seen once; the top ten hold 8% to 9.5%. This sample was included in a study of T cells in tumors after PD-1 blockade. General observations from the study: Blood contained approximately 40% of the tumor's TCR clonotypes.

J is TRBJ1-6 and V is TRBV4-1; TRBD1 is a possible D gene (5 bases). This clonotype originated in a human donor with advanced basal cell or squamous cell carcinoma (not recorded which). This sample comprised PBMCs, obtained before anti-PD-1 therapy. Written as DNA, the CDR3 is TGCGCCAGCAGCTGGGACGGCCAACAGCGGAATTCACCCCTCCACTTT. Protein product: CASSWDGQQRNSPLHF.